This T cell receptor (beta chain) was sequenced for a study of T-cell memory formation after mild COVID-19. TCRdb fed the 5' RACE reads into MiXCR, producing one record per CDR3 protein. Of a few hundred thousand distinct CDR3 sequences in the sample, 16% were seen once. The study, taken as a whole, reports: Detection of some responders pre-infection suggested pre-existing cross-reactive memory T cells participated. Balance between CD4 and CD8 was seen in clones contracting day 15 to 85, and a CD4+ lean was seen in later expanders.

Concerning this clonotype itself: Its antigen is not known.

Trimming pared 0 bases from V and 5 bases from J, leaving 6 bases between. The CDR3 runs 14 residues. Per germline, CDR1 SGHDT and CDR2 YYEEEE. Sequencing used PBMCs or a T cell subset sorted from them (not recorded which). The genes are TRBV5-6 and TRBJ1-6; no definite D call. The origin of this receptor is a man aged 18 to 29 who had mild COVID-19 (a few samples of this study predate the infection). Cell type and time point are not known. The CDR3 sequence is CASSLGANNSPLHF. In DNA form, the CDR3 reads TGTGCCAGCAGCTTGGGGGCTAATAATTCACCCCTCCACTTT.